These 4 T cell receptor beta chains originate from one sample sequenced in a study of blood T cell repertoires in COVID-19. TCRdb keeps only in-frame clones here, not all; method: immunoSEQ multiplex PCR. The sample lists around 60,000 clones, around nine tenths occurring once. The source material was peripheral blood. Receptors were obtained from a man aged 70-80 years with acute or convalescent COVID-19.

The rearrangement uses TRBV19 and TRBJ1-6; D possibly corresponds to TRBD1 (6 bases). V gave up 6 bases and J gave up 1 base, with 7 bases separating them. This CDR3 is built from 14 residues. Per the germline V gene, CDR1 is LNHDA and CDR2 is SQIVND (reference sequence). This CDR3 reads CASRGGSYNSPLHF. The CDR3 DNA reads TGTGCCAGTAGAGGGGGTTCCTATAATTCACCCCTCCACTTT. Complete variable domain (other parts from reference TRBV19 and TRBJ1-6): DGGITQSPKYLFRKEGQNVTLSCEQNLNHDAMYWYRQDPGQGLRLIYYSQIVNDFQKGDIAEGYSVSREKKESFPLTVTSAQKNPTAFYLCASRGGSYNSPLHFGNGTRLTVT.

This clone was seen only once. The CDR3 is CASSYWIRDNEGYTF. The CDR3 coding sequence is TGTGCCAGCAGTTACTGGATACGAGACAACGAGGGCTACACCTTC. This chain uses TRBV6-2 or TRBV6-3 with TRBJ1-2; D call uncertain. CDR1 is MNHEY and CDR2 is SVGEGT in the germline V gene. This CDR3 has 15 amino acids. Trimming took off 1 base at V and 8 bases at J, with 17 bases between the two ends.

This clone appeared once. This chain joins TRBV6-6 and TRBJ1-2; D gene uncertain. V dropped 0 bases and J dropped 4 bases, with 15 bases sitting between them. Germline values: CDR1 MNHNY, CDR2 SVGAGI (reference sequence). CDR3 length equals 16 residues. CDR3 nucleotide sequence: TGTGCCAGCAGTTACTCGTTAGCTAAGGCCCTCTATGGCTACACCTTC. This sequence encodes CASSYSLAKALYGYTF.

The chain employs TRBV7-6 and TRBJ2-7, with 9 bases matching TRBD1. Trimming removed 1 base from V and 1 base from J; junction bases left unmatched: 8. Germline V gene data show CDR1 as SGHVS and CDR2 as FNYEAQ. CDR3 length: 17 residues. This CDR3 is CASSLVVIGTGSYEQYF. The DNA for the CDR3 is TGTGCCAGCAGCTTAGTAGTCATTGGGACAGGGTCCTACGAGCAGTACTTC.